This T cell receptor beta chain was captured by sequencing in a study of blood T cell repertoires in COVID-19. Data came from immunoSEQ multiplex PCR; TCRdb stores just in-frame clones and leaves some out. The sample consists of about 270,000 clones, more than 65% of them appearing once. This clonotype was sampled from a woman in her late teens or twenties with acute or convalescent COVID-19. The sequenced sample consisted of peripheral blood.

The CDR3 spells CASSQGLSGLDNEQFF. CDR3 in DNA: TGCGCCAGCAGCCAAGGACTGAGCGGGCTTGACAATGAGCAGTTCTTC. The chain is built from TRBV4-3 and TRBJ2-1, with D possibly matching TRBD2 (6 bases). V lost 1 base and J 5 bases, leaving 15 bases between the germline ends. The CDR3 is made up of 16 amino acids. The V gene's germline CDR1 is LGHNA and CDR2 YSLEER.